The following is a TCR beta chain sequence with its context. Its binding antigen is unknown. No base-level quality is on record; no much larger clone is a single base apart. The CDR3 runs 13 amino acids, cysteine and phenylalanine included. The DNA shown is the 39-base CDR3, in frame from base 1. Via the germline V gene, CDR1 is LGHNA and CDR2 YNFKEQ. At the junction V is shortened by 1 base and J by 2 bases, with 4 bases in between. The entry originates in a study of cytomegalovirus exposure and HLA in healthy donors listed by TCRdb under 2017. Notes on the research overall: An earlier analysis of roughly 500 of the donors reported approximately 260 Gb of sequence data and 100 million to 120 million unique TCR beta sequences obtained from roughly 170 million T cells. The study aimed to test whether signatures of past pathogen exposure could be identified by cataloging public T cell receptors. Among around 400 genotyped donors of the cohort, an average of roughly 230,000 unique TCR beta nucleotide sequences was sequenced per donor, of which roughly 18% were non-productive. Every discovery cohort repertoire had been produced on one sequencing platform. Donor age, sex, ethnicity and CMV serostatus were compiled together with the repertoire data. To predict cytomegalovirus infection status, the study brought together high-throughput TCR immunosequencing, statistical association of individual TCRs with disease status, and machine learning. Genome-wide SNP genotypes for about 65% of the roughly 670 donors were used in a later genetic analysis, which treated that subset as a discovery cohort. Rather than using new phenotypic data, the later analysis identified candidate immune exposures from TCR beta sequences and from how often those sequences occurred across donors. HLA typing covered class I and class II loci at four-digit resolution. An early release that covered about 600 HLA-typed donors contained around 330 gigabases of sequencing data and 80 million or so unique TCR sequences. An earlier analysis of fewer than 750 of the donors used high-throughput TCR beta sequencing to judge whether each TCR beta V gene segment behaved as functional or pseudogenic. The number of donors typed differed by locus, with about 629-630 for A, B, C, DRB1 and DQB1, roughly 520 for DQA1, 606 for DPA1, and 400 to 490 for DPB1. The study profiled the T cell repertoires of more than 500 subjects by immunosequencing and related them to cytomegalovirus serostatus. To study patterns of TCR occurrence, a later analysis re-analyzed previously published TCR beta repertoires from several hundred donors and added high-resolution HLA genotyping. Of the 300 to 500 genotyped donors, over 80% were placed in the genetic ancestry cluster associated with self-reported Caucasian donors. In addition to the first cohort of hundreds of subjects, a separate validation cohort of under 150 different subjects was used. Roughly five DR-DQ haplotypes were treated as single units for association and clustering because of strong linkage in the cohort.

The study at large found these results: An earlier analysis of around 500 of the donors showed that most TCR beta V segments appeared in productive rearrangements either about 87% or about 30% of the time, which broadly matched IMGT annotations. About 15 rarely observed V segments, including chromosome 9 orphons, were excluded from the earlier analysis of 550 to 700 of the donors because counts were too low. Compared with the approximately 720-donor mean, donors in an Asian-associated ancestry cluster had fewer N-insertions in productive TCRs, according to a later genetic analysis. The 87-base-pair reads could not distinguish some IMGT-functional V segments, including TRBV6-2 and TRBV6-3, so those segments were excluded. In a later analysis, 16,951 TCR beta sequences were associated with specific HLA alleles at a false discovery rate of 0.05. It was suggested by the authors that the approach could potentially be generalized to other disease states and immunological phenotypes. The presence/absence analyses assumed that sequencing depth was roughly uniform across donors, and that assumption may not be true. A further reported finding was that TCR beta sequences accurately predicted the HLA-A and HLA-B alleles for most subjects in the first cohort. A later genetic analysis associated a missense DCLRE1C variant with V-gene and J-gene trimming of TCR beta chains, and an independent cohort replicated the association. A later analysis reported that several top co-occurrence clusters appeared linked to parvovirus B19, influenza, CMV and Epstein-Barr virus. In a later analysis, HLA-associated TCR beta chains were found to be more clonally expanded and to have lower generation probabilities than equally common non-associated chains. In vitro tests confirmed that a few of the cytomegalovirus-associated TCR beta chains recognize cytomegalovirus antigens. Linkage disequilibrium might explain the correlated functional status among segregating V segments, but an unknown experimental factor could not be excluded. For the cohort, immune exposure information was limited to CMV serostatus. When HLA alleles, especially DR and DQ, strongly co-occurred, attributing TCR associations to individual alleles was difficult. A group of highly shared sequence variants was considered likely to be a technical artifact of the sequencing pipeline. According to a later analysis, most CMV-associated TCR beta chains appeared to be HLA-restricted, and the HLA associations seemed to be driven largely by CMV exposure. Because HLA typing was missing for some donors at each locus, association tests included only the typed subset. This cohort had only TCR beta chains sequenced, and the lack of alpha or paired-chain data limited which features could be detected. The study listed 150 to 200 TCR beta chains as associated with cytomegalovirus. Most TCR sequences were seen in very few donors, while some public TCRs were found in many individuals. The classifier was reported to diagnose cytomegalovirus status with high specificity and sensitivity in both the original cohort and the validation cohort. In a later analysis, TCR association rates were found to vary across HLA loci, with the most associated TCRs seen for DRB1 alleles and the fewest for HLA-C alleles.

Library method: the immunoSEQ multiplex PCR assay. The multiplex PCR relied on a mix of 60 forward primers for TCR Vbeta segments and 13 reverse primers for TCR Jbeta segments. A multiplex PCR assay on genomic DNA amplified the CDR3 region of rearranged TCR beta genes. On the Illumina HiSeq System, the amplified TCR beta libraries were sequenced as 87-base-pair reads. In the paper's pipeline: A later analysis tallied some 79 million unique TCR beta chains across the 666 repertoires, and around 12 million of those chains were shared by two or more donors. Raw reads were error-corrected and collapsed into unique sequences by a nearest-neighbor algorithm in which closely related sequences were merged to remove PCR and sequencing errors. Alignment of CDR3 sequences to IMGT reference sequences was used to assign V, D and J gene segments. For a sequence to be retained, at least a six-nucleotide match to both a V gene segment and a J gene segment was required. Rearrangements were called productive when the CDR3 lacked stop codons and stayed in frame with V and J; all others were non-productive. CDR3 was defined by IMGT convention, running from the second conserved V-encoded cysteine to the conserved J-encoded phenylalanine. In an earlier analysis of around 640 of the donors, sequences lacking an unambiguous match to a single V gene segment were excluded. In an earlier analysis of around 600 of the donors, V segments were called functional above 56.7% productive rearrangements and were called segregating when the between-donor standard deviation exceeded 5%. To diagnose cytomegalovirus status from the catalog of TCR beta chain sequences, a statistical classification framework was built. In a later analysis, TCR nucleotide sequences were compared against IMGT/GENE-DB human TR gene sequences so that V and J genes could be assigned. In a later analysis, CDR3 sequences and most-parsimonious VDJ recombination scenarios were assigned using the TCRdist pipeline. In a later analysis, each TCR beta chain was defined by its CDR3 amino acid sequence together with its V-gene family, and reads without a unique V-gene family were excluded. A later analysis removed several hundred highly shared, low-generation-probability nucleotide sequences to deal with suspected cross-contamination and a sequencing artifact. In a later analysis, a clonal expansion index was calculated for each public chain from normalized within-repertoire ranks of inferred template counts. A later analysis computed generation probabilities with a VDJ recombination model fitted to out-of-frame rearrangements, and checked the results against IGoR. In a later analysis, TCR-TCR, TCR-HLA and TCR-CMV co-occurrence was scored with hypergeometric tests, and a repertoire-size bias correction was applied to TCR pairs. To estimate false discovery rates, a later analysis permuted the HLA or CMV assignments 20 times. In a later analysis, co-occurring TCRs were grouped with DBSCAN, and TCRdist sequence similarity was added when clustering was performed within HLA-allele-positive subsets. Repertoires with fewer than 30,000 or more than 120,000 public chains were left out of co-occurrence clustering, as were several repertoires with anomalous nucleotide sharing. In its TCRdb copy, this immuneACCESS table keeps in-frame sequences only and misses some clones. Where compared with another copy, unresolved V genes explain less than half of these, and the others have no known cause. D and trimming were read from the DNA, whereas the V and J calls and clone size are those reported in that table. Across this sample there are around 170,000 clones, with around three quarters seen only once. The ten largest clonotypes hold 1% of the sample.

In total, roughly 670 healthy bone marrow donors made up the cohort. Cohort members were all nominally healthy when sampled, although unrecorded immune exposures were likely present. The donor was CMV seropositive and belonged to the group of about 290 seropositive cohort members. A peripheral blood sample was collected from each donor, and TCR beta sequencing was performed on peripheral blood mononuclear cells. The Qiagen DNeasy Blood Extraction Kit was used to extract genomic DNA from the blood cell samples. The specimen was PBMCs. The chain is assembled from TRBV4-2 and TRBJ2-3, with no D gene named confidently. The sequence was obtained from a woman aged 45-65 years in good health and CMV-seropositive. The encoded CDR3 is CASSQGATDTQYF. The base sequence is TGTGCCAGCAGCCAAGGGGCCACAGATACGCAGTATTTT.